This entry is about one TCR beta chain. 60 Vbeta and 13 Jbeta primers were used in PCR. Sequenced by immunoSEQ multiplex PCR; TCRdb stores in-frame clones only, minus some. This table holds roughly 130,000 clones, roughly 80% found once. Per germline, CDR1 MDHEN and CDR2 SYDVKM. The CDR3 spans 16 residues. Trimming removed 3 bases at V and 3 bases at J, with 17 bases between. This sample is drawn from a study of cytomegalovirus exposure and HLA in healthy donors. J is TRBJ1-1 and V is TRBV28; D possibly corresponds to TRBD1 (5 bases). This TCR derives from a man aged 25 to 45 in good health and CMV-seronegative. Sequencing used PBMCs. The CDR3 protein is CASSFPPGGGDTEAFF. In DNA, the CDR3 is TGTGCCAGCAGTTTCCCGCCGGGGGGAGGGGACACTGAAGCTTTCTTT.